This T cell receptor beta chain was sequenced during a study of blood T cell repertoires in COVID-19. In the study overall: Italy, Spain and the United States were the sources of the convalescent and acute COVID-19 samples. In each case, the material was cDNA or gDNA derived from T cells, B-cell-depleted T cells, or PBMCs.

The V gene's germline CDR1 is LNHDA and CDR2 SQIVND (reference sequence). The CDR3 is 19 residues long. V was cut by 3 bases and J by 4 bases, with 25 bases left in between. As processed by the authors: How many nucleated cells were present was estimated from reference gene primer amplification. The data were produced by immunoSEQ multiplex PCR, yet TCRdb's version contains in-frame clones alone and is incomplete. The DNA was the basis for D and trimming; V, J and clone size are from that table. The sample has roughly 80,000 clones, roughly 82% seen once. The TCR sequence derives from a human donor in a cohort sampled during active COVID-19. The chain links TRBV19 to TRBJ1-5; D is possibly TRBD1 (6 bases). The sample comprised peripheral blood. The CDR3 is CASSILGPVRQGPNQPQHF. The CDR3 region has the DNA TGTGCCAGTAGTATTCTCGGGCCCGTCCGCCAGGGGCCAAATCAGCCCCAGCATTTT.